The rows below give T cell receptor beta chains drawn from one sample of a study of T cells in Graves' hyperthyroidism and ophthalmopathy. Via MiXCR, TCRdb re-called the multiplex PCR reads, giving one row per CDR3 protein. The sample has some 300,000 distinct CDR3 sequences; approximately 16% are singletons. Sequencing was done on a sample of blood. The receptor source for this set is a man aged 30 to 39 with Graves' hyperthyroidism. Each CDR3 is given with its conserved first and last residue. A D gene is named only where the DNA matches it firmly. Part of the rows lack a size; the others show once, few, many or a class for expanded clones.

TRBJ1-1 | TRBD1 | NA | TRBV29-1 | CSVEKGTGSTEAFF | TGCAGCGTTGAGAAGGGGACAGGGAGTACTGAAGCTTTCTTT
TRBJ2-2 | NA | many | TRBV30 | CAWTPSGLNTGELFF | TGTGCCTGGACCCCTTCGGGGCTGAACACCGGGGAGCTGTTTTTT
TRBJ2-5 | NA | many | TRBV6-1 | CASMSGYETQYF | TGTGCCAGCATGTCTGGATATGAGACCCAGTACTTC
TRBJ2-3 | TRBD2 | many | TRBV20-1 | CSAGTSGSTDTQYF | TGCAGTGCTGGTACTAGCGGGAGCACAGATACGCAGTATTTT
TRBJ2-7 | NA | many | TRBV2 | CASSPLYEQYF | TGTGCCAGCAGTCCACTCTACGAGCAGTACTTC
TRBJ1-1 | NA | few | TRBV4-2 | CASSRVGSTEAFF | TGTGCCAGCAGCCGAGTTGGTAGCACTGAAGCTTTCTTT
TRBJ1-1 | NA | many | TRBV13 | CASSLGGGKTEAFF | TGTGCCAGCAGCTTAGGTGGCGGAAAAACTGAAGCTTTCTTT
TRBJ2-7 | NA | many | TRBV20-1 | CSAPDRGGHDEQYF | TGCAGTGCCCCCGACAGGGGAGGGCACGACGAGCAGTACTTC
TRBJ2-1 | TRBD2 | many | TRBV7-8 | CASSLPRLAAYNEQFF | TGTGCCAGCAGCTTACCCCGACTAGCAGCCTACAATGAGCAGTTCTTC
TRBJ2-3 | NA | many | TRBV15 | CATSPGFRSTDTQYF | TGTGCCACCAGCCCCGGTTTTCGCAGCACAGATACGCAGTATTTT
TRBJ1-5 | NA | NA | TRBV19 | CASSDRRTQPQHF | TGTGCCAGTAGCGACAGGCGGACGCAGCCCCAGCATTTT
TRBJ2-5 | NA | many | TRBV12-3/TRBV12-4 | CASSLQGGLGAQYF | TGTGCCAGCAGTTTACAGGGCGGCCTGGGGGCCCAGTACTTC
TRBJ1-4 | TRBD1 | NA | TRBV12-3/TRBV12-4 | CASSFWDSGEKLFF | TGTGCCAGCAGTTTTTGGGACAGCGGAGAAAAACTGTTTTTT
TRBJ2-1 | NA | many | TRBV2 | CASSPIRDSEFF | TGTGCCAGCAGCCCCATCCGGGACTCGGAGTTCTTC
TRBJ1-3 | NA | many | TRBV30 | CAWARGRSGNTIYF | TGTGCCTGGGCGCGGGGACGATCTGGAAACACCATATATTTT
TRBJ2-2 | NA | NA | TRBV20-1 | CSAQSPRPNTGELFF | TGCAGTGCTCAGTCCCCTAGGCCCAACACCGGGGAGCTGTTTTTT
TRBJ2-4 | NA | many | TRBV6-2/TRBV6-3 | CASSYLEGLDKNIQYF | TGTGCCAGCAGTTATCTGGAGGGCCTTGACAAAAACATTCAGTACTTC
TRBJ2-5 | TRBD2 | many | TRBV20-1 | CSARVLGREDQTQYF | TGCAGTGCTAGAGTCCTCGGGCGGGAGGACCAGACCCAGTACTTC
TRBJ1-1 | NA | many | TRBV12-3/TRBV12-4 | CASSLSSRGTEAFF | TGTGCCAGCAGTTTATCGTCCCGGGGGACTGAAGCTTTCTTT
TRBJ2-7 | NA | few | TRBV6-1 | CASKGRRLAYEQYF | TGTGCCAGCAAAGGGCGGCGTCTAGCCTACGAGCAGTACTTC
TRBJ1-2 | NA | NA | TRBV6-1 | CASRDSRNGYTF | TGTGCCAGCAGGGACAGTCGAAATGGCTACACCTTC
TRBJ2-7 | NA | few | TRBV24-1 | CATSDGGVYEQYF | TGTGCCACCAGTGATGGCGGAGTATACGAGCAGTACTTC
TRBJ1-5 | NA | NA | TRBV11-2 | CASSTDRNQPQHF | TGTGCCAGTAGTACAGACAGAAATCAGCCCCAGCATTTT
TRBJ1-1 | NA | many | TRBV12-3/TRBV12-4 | CASSFGMNTEAFF | TGTGCCAGCAGTTTCGGGATGAACACTGAAGCTTTCTTT
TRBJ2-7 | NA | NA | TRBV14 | CASSSDLGTYEQYF | TGTGCCAGCAGCTCCGATCTAGGGACCTACGAGCAGTACTTC
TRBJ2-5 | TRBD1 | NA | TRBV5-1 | CASSLGFRGSETQYF | TGCGCCAGCAGCTTGGGCTTCAGGGGGTCAGAGACCCAGTACTTC
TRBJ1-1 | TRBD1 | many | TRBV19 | CASRARGQLNTEAFF | TGTGCCAGTAGGGCCAGGGGACAGCTGAACACTGAAGCTTTCTTT
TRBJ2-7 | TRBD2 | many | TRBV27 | CASSPRGGRGYEQYF | TGTGCCAGCAGTCCTCGGGGAGGGAGAGGCTACGAGCAGTACTTC
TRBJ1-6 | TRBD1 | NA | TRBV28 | CASTGGLSYNSPLHF | TGTGCCAGCACAGGGGGCTTATCCTATAATTCACCCCTCCACTTT
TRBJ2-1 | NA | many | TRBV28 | CASRWVVTVSYNEQFF | TGTGCCAGCAGGTGGGTGGTGACAGTATCCTACAATGAGCAGTTCTTC
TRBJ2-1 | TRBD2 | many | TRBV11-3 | CASSFGTSGYNEQFF | TGTGCCAGCAGCTTCGGGACTAGCGGTTACAATGAGCAGTTCTTC
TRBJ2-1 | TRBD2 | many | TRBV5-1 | CASSLPLAGNNEQFF | TGCGCCAGCAGCTTGCCTCTAGCGGGAAACAATGAGCAGTTCTTC
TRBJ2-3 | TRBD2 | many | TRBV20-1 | CSASSAAASGRLSTDTQYF | TGCAGTGCTTCCTCGGCCGCGGCTAGCGGGAGGCTTAGCACAGATACGCAGTATTTT
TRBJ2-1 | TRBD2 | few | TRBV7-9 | CASRNSGSPYNEQFF | TGTGCCAGCAGAAATAGCGGGAGTCCCTACAATGAGCAGTTCTTC
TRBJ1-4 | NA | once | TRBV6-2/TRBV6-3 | CASRRQLHNEKLFF | TGTGCCAGCAGACGACAGCTTCATAATGAAAAACTGTTTTTT
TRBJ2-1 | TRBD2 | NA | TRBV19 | CASSNWAGVTSGYNEQFF | TGTGCCAGTAGTAATTGGGCGGGGGTGACTAGCGGCTACAATGAGCAGTTCTTC
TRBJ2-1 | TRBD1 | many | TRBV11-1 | CASSWEEGARREQFF | TGTGCCAGCAGCTGGGAAGAGGGGGCCCGTAGAGAGCAGTTCTTC
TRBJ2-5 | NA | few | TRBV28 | CASSFNRKGPHF | TGTGCCAGCAGTTTTAATAGGAAGGGACCCCACTTC
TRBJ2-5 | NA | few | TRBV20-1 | CSASPGTRRRETQYF | TGCAGTGCAAGCCCCGGGACCCGCCGAAGGGAGACCCAGTACTTC
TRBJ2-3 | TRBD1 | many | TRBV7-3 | CASSLTSDRVCADTQYF | TGTGCCAGCAGCTTAACCTCTGACAGGGTATGCGCAGATACGCAGTATTTT
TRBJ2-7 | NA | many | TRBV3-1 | CASSPQGSEQYF | TGTGCCAGCAGTCCCCAGGGGAGCGAGCAGTACTTC
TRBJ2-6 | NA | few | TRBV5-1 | CASSVETGANVLTF | TGCGCCAGCAGCGTCGAGACAGGCGCCAACGTCCTGACTTTC
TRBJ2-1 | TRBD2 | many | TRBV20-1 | CSASSSGNYNEQFF | TGCAGTGCTAGTTCCAGCGGGAACTACAATGAGCAGTTCTTC
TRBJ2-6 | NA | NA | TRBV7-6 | CASSRPGGAGANVLTF | TGTGCCAGCAGCCGCCCCGGGGGCGCTGGGGCCAACGTCCTGACTTTC
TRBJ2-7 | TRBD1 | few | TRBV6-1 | CASSASPGTGAHEQYF | TGTGCCAGCAGTGCATCCCCCGGGACAGGGGCCCACGAGCAGTACTTC
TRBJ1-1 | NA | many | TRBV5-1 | CASSLGFGGAEAFF | TGCGCCAGCAGCTTGGGGTTTGGGGGGGCTGAAGCTTTCTTT
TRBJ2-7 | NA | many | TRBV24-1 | CATSAFRKVSYEQYF | TGTGCCACCAGTGCTTTCCGGAAAGTCTCCTACGAGCAGTACTTC
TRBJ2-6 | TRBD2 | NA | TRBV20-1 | CSASFRGLAGGTSGANVLTF | TGCAGTGCTTCGTTCCGGGGACTAGCGGGAGGTACCTCTGGGGCCAACGTCCTGACTTTC
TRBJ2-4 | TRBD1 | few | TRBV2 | CASTGTGDIQYF | TGTGCCAGCACCGGGACAGGGGACATTCAGTACTTC
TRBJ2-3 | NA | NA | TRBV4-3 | CASSQDGAPPGTDTQYF | TGCGCCAGCAGCCAAGATGGAGCCCCACCGGGCACAGATACGCAGTATTTT
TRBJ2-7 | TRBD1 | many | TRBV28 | CASRMGQGISYEQYF | TGTGCCAGCAGAATGGGACAGGGGATCTCCTACGAGCAGTACTTC
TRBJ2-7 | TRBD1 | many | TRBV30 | CAWKRDRAGYEQYF | TGTGCCTGGAAAAGGGACAGGGCAGGCTACGAGCAGTACTTC
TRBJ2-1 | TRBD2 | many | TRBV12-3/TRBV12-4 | CARGGVQPDNEQFF | TGTGCCAGGGGGGGGGTGCAGCCCGACAATGAGCAGTTCTTC